This T cell receptor (beta chain) is from a study of OX40 agonist ivuxolimab in advanced cancers. Method: immunoSEQ multiplex PCR; TCRdb's copy keeps in-frame clones and lacks some. The data contain approximately 75,000 clones, roughly 80% of them singletons. Anyone with autoimmune disease history or systemic immunosuppression was excluded. The CDR3 is 12 residues long. Trimming pared 5 bases from V and 7 bases from J, leaving 8 bases between. The germline V gene encodes CDR1 SGHNT and CDR2 YENEEA. General study findings and limits: Mean expanded clone counts were higher in CD8+ than CD4+ T cells.

This clone has only one observation. Its antigen is not known. Sequencing was performed on CD4+ or CD8+ T cells sorted from blood, taken in a trial of the OX40 agonist ivuxolimab. The rearrangement uses TRBV11-3 and TRBJ2-2; D gene uncertain. This sequence was found in an adult with an advanced solid tumor such as melanoma, head and neck, liver or kidney cancer. The CDR3 is CASSRRIGELFF. The CDR3 DNA follows: TGTGCCAGCAGCCGAAGAATCGGGGAGCTGTTTTTT.